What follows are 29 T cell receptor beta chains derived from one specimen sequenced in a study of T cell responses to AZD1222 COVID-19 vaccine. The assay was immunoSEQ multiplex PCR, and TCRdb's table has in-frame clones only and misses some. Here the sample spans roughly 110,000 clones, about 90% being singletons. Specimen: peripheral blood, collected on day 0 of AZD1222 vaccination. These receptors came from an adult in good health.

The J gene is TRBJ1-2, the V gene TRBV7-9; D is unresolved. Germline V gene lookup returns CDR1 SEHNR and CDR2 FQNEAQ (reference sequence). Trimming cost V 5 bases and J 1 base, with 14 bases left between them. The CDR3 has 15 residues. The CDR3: CASSILDMFNYGYTF. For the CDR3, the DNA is TGTGCCAGCAGCATCCTTGACATGTTTAACTATGGCTACACCTTC.

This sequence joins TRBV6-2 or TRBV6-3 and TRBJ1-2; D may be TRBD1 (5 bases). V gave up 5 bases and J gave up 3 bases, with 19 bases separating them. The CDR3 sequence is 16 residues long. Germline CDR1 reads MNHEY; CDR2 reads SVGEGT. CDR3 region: CASSPDSQVRYYGYTF. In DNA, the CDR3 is TGTGCCAGCAGTCCCGACAGCCAAGTCCGTTACTATGGCTACACCTTC.

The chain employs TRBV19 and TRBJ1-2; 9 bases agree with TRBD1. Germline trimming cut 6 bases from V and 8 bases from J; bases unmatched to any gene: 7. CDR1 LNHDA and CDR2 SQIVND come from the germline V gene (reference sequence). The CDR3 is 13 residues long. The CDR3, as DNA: TGTGCCAGTAGACCCCGGGACAGGGACGGCTACACCTTC. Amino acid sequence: CASRPRDRDGYTF.

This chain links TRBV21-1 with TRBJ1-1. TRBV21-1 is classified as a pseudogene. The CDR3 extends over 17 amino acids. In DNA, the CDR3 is TGTGCCAGCAGCTCGCTCGGCCCCGAGGGTGAGGGAACTGAAGCTTTCTTT. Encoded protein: CASSSLGPEGEGTEAFF.

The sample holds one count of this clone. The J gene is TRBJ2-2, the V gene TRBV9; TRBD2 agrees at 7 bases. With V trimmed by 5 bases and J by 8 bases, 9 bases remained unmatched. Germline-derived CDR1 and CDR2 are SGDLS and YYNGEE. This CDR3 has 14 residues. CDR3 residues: CASSGLVNRGELFF. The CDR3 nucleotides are TGTGCCAGCAGTGGACTAGTGAACAGAGGGGAGCTGTTTTTT.

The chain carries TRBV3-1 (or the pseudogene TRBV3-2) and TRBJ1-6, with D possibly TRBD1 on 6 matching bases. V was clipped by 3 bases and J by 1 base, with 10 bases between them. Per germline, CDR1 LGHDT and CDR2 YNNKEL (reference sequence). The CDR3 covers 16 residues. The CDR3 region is CASSQIQGSYNSPLHF. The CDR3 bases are TGTGCCAGCAGCCAGATCCAGGGGTCCTATAATTCACCCCTCCACTTT.

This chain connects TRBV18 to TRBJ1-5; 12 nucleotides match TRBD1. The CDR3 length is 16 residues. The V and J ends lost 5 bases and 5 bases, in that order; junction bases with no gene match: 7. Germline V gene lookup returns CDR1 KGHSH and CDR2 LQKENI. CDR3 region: CASSTGTGGIDQPQHF. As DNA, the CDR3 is TGTGCCAGCTCAACCGGGACAGGGGGCATCGATCAGCCCCAGCATTTT.

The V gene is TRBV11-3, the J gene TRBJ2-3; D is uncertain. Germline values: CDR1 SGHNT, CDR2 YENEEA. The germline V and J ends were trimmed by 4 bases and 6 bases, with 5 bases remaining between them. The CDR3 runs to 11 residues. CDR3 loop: CASSSGDTQYF. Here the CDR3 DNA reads TGTGCCAGCAGCTCCGGTGATACGCAGTATTTT.

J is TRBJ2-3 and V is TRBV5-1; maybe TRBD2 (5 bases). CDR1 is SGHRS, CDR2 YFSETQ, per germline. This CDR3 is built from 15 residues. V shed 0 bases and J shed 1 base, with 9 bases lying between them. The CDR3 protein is CASSLEAGGTDTQYF. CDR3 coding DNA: TGCGCCAGCAGCTTGGAGGCCGGGGGCACAGATACGCAGTATTTT.

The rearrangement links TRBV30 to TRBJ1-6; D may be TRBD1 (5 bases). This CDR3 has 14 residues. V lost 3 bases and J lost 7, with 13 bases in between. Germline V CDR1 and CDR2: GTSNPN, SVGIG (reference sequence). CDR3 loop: CAWRAGRGNSPLHF. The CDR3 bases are TGTGCCTGGAGGGCAGGGAGGGGAAATTCACCCCTCCACTTT.

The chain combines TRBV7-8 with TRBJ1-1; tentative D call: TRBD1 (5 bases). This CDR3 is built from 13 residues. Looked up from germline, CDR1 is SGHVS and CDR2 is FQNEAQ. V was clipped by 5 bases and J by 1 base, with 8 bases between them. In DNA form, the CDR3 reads TGTGCCAGCAGCCCGACAGCGAACACTGAAGCTTTCTTT. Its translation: CASSPTANTEAFF. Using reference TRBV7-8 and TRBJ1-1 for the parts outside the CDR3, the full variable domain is GAGVSQSPRYKVAKRGQDVALRCDPISGHVSLFWYQQALGQGPEFLTYFQNEAQLDKSGLPSDRFFAERPEGSVSTLKIQRTQQEDSAVYLCASSPTANTEAFFGQGTRLTVV.

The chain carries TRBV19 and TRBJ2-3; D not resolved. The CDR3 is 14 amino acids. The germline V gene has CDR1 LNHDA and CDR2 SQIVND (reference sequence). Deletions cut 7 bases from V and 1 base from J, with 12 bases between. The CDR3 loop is CASNRGGGTDTQYF. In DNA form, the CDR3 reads TGTGCCAGTAATAGAGGTGGGGGCACAGATACGCAGTATTTT.

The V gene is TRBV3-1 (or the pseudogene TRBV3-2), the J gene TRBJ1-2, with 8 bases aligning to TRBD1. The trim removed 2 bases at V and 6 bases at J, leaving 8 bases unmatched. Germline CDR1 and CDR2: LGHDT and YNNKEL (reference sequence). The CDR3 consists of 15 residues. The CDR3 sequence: CASSQSNLDRDGYTF. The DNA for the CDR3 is TGTGCCAGCAGCCAATCCAACCTGGACAGGGATGGCTACACCTTC.

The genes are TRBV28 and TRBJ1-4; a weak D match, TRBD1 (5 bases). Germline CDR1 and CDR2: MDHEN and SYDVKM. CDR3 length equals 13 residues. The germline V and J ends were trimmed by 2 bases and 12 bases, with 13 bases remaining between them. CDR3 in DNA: TGTGCCAGCAGTTTAGGGCCGGGAGGGGAACTGTTTTTT. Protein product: CASSLGPGGELFF.

The CDR3, as DNA: TGTGCCAGCACCTCGGGGGGAACAGATACGCAGTATTTT. Translation: CASTSGGTDTQYF. The chain links TRBV11-3 to TRBJ2-3, with 7 positions matching TRBD2. CDR1 SGHNT and CDR2 YENEEA come from the germline V gene. This CDR3 has 13 amino acids. The ends lost 7 bases at V and 3 bases at J; junction bases unmatched: 4.

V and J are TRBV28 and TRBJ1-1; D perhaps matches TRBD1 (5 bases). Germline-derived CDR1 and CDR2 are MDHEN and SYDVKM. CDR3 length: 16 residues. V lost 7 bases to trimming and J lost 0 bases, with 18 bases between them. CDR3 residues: CASTDSRRDLNTEAFF. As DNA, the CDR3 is TGTGCCAGCACTGACAGTCGCAGGGATTTGAACACTGAAGCTTTCTTT. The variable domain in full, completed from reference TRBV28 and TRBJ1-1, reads DVKVTQSSRYLVKRTGEKVFLECVQDMDHENMFWYRQDPGLGLRLIYFSYDVKMKEKGDIPEGYSVSREKKERFSLILESASTNQTSMYLCASTDSRRDLNTEAFFGQGTRLTVV.

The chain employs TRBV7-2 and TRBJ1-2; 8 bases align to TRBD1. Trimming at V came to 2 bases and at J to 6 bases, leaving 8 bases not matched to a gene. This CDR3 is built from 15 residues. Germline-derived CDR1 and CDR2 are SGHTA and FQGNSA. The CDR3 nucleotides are TGTGCCAGCAGCTTAACTGGCAGGGGGCGAGATGGCTACACCTTC. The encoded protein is CASSLTGRGRDGYTF.

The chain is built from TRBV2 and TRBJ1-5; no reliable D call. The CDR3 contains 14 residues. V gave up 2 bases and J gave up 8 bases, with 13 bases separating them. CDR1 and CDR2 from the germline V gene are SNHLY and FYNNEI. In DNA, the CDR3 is TGTGCCAGCAGTGAAAAAAATGGAAAGGAGCCCCAGCATTTT. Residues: CASSEKNGKEPQHF. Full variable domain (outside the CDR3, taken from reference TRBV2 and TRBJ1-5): EPEVTQTPSHQVTQMGQEVILRCVPISNHLYFYWYRQILGQKVEFLVSFYNNEISEKSEIFDDQFSVERPDGSNFTLKIRSTKLEDSAMYFCASSEKNGKEPQHFGDGTRLSIL.

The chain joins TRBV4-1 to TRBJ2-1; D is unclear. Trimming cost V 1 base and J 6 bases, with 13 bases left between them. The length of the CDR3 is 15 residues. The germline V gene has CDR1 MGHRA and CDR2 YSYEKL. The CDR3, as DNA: TGCGCCAGCAGCCAAGGCCTAGGGTCCGGCAATGAGCAGTTCTTC. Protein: CASSQGLGSGNEQFF.

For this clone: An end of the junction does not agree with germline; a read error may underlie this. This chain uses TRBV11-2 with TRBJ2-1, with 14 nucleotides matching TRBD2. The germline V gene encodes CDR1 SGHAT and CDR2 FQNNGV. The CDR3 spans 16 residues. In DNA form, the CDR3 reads TGTGCCACCAGCTTAGGTGGGACTAGCGGGGGAAATGAGCAGTTCTTC. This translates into CATSLGGTSGGNEQFF.

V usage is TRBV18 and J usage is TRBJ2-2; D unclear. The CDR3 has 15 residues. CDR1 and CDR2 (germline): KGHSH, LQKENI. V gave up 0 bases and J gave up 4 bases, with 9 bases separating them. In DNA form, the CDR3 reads TGTGCCAGCTCACCACCGAGAGCTTTCACCGGGGAGCTGTTTTTT. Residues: CASSPPRAFTGELFF.

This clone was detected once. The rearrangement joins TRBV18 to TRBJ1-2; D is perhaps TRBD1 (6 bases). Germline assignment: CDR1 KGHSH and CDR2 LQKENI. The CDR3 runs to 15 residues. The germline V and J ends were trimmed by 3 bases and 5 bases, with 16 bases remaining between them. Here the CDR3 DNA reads TGTGCCAGCTCACCCGAGAAAGGGGGTAGTTATGGCTACACCTTC. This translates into CASSPEKGGSYGYTF.

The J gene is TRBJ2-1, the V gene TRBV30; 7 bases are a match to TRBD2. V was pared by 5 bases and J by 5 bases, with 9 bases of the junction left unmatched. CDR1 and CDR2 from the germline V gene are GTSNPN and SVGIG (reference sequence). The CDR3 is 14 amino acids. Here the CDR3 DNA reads TGTGCCTGGCGTACTAGCGACCATCACAATGAGCAGTTCTTC. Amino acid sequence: CAWRTSDHHNEQFF.

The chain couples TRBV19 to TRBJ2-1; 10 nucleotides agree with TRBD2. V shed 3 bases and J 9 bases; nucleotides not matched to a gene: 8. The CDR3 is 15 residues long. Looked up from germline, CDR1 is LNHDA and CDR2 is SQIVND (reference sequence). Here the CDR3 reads CASSMFGAGGSEQFF. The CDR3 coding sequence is TGTGCCAGTAGTATGTTCGGAGCGGGAGGGAGTGAGCAGTTCTTC. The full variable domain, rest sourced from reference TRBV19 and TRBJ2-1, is DGGITQSPKYLFRKEGQNVTLSCEQNLNHDAMYWYRQDPGQGLRLIYYSQIVNDFQKGDIAEGYSVSREKKESFPLTVTSAQKNPTAFYLCASSMFGAGGSEQFFGPGTRLTVL.

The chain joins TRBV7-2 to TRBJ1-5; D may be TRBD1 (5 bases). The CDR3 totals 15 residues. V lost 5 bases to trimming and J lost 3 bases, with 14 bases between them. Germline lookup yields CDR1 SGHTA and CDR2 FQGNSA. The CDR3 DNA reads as TGTGCCAGCAGCCCAAGACAGACAGTCAATCAGCCCCAGCATTTT. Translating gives CASSPRQTVNQPQHF.

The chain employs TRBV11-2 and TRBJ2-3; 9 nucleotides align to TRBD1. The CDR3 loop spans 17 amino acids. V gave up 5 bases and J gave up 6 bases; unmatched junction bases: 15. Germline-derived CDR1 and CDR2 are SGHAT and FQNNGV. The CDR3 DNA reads TGTGCCAGCAGCCGCGAGATCCACGGGACAGGGCCTGATACGCAGTATTTT. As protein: CASSREIHGTGPDTQYF. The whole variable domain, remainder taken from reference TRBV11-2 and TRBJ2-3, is EAGVAQSPRYKIIEKRQSVAFWCNPISGHATLYWYQQILGQGPKLLIQFQNNGVVDDSQLPKDRFSAERLKGVDSTLKIQPAKLEDSAVYLCASSREIHGTGPDTQYFGPGTRLTVL.

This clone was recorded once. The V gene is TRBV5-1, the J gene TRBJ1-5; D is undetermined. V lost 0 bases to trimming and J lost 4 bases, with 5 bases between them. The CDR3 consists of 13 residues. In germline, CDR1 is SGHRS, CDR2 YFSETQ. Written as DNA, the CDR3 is TGCGCCAGCAGCTTGGCCGTGAATCAGCCCCAGCATTTT. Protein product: CASSLAVNQPQHF. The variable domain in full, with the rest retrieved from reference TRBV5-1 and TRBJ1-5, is KAGVTQTPRYLIKTRGQQVTLSCSPISGHRSVSWYQQTPGQGLQFLFEYFSETQRNKGNFPGRFSGRQFSNSRSEMNVSTLELGDSALYLCASSLAVNQPQHFGDGTRLSIL.

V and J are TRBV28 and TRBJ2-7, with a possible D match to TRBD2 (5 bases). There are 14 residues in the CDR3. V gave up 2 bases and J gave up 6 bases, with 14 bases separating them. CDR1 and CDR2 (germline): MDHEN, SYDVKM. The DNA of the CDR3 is TGTGCCAGCAGTTTAGCGGGTTTTAGTGGCGAGCAGTACTTC. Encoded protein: CASSLAGFSGEQYF. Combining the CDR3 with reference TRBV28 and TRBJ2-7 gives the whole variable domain DVKVTQSSRYLVKRTGEKVFLECVQDMDHENMFWYRQDPGLGLRLIYFSYDVKMKEKGDIPEGYSVSREKKERFSLILESASTNQTSMYLCASSLAGFSGEQYFGPGTRLTVT.

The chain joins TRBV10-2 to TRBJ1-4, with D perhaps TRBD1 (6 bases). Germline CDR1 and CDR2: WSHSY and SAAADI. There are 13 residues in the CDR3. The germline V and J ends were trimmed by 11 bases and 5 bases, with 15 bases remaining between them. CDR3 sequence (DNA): TGCGCCTCTAAGGGGCAGGGGAATGAAAAACTGTTTTTT. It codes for CASKGQGNEKLFF.